Only one count was recorded for the clone carrying this TCR beta chain. The data derive from a study of control samples from healthy donors and cancer patients. TCRdb's copy holds only in-frame clones and misses some; the assay was immunoSEQ multiplex PCR. The repertoire has about 20,000 clones, about 83% of them found once; the top ten carry 27%. Germline lookup yields CDR1 MNHEY and CDR2 SMNVEV (reference sequence). This CDR3 region has 11 residues. V gave up 6 bases and J gave up 6 bases; unmatched junction bases: 2. The chain links TRBV27 to TRBJ2-7, with 7 nucleotides matching TRBD2. The sequence came from a man aged 55 to 70 with head and neck cancer. The sample taken for sequencing was PBMCs. As DNA, the CDR3 is TGTGCCAGCAGGACTAGCTCCGAGCAGTACTTC. This gives the protein CASRTSSEQYF.